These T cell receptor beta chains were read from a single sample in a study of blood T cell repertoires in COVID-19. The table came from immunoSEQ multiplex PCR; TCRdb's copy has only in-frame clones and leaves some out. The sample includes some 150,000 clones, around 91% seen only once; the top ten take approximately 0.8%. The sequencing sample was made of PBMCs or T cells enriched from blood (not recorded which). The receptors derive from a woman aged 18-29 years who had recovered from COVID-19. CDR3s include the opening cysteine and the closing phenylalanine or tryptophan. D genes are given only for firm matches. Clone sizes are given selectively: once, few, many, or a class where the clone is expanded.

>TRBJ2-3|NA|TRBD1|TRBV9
TGTGCCAGCAGCTCCCGGACAGGGGCGGGAGATACGCAGTATTTT
CASSSRTGAGDTQYF
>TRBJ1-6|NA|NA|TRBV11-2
TGTGCCAGCAGCTTAAGGGCCCACCAGGGCTCACCCCTCCACTTT
CASSLRAHQGSPLHF
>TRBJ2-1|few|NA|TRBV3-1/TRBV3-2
TGTGCCAGCAGCCAAGAACTCAGGGATAATGAGCAGTTCTTC
CASSQELRDNEQFF
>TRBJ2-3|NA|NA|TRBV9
TGTGCCAGCAGCTCTAGCACAGATACGCAGTATTTT
CASSSSTDTQYF
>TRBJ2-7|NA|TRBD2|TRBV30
TGTGCCTGGAGGTTACTAGCGGGACGGGAGCAGTACTTC
CAWRLLAGREQYF
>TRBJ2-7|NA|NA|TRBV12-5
TGTGCTAGTGGTTTTTACAACTACGAGCAGTACTTC
CASGFYNYEQYF
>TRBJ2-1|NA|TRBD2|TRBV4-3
TGCGCCAGCGCGGCGGGAGGCGGTTTCGGCTCCTACAATGAGCAGTTCTTC
CASAAGGGFGSYNEQFF
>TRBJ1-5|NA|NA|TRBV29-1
TGCAGCGTTACGGTGGGTCGGGGCAATCAGCCCCAGCATTTT
CSVTVGRGNQPQHF
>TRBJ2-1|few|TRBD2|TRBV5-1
TGCGCCAGCAGCACGGGGGGAATCAACAATGAGCAGTTCTTC
CASSTGGINNEQFF
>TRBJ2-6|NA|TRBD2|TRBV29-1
TGCAGCGTTATAGCGGGGGGCTCTGGGGCCAACGTCCTGACTTTC
CSVIAGGSGANVLTF
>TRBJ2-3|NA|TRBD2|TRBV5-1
TGCGCCAGCAGCTTCGGTCTAGCGGGAGGCACAGATACGCAGTATTTT
CASSFGLAGGTDTQYF
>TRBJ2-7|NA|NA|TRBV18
TGTGCCAGCTCACCAGACAGTTCCTCCTACGAGCAGTACTTC
CASSPDSSSYEQYF
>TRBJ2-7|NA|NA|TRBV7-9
TGTGCCAGCAGCCTCCTTGACGAGCAGTACTTC
CASSLLDEQYF
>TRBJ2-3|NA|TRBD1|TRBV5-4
TGTGCCAGCAGCTCAAGGGCAGACAGGGCGGCGCAGTATTTT
CASSSRADRAAQYF
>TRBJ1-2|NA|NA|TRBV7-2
TGTGCCAGCAGCTTAATGGGGGCAGGGATCTATGGCTACACCTTC
CASSLMGAGIYGYTF
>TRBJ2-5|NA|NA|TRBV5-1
TGCGCCAGCAGTGAGCCTTCAGAGACCCAGTACTTC
CASSEPSETQYF
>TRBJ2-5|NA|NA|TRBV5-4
TGTGCCAGCAGCCCAGGAACAGGCCAAGAGACCCAGTACTTC
CASSPGTGQETQYF
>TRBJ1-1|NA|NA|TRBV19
TGTGCCAGTAGTCCGGGTAGGACTGAAGCTTTCTTT
CASSPGRTEAFF
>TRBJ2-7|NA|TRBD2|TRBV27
TGTGCCAGCAGACAAACGGGACTAGTAGGCAACGAGCAGTACTTC
CASRQTGLVGNEQYF
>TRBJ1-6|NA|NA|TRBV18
TGTGCCAGCTCATTGACAGGAGATGATTCACCCCTCCACTTT
CASSLTGDDSPLHF
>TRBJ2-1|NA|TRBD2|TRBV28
TGTGCCAGCAGTTTACTGACTAGCGGCTCCTACAATGAGCAGTTCTTC
CASSLLTSGSYNEQFF
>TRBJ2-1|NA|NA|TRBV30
TGTGCCTGGGAAGCTGGTAGCGGAGCCTACAATGAGCAGTTCTTC
CAWEAGSGAYNEQFF
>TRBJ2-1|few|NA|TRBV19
TGTGCCAGTACTTTAAAGGAGACGAATGAGCAGTTCTTC
CASTLKETNEQFF
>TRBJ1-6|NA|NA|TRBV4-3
TGCGCCAGCAGCCAAGATAGGGGGGGACCCCTTGGGAGCTCCTATAATTCACCCCTCCACTTT
CASSQDRGGPLGSSYNSPLHF
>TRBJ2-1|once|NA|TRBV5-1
TGCGCCAGCAGCTTGGTTGGGGAGCATTCCTACAATGAGCAGTTCTTC
CASSLVGEHSYNEQFF
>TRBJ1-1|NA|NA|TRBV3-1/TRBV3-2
TGTGCCAGCAGCCAAGTGTCACAGCTGAACACTGAAGCTTTCTTT
CASSQVSQLNTEAFF
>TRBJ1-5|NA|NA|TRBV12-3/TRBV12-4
TGTGCCAGCACCCCTGGCGGTGGGCAGCCCCAGCATTTT
CASTPGGGQPQHF
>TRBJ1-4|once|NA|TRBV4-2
TGTGCCAGCAGCCAAGATAGCGGGGGTAATGAAAAACTGTTTTTT
CASSQDSGGNEKLFF
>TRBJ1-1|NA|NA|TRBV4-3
TGCGCCAGCAGCCAAGTCACAGATTCGAACACTGAAGCTTTCTTT
CASSQVTDSNTEAFF
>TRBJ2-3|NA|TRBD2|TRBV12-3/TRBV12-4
TGTGCCACCTTGACTAGCGGATACGATACGCAGTATTTT
CATLTSGYDTQYF
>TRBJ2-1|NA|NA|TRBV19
TGTGCCAGTAGTTCCCTAAACTCGGAGCGGGTCAATGAGCAGTTCTTC
CASSSLNSERVNEQFF
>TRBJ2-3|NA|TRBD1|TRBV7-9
TGTGCCAGCAGCACCGGGACAGGGGGCTCGGTAGCGGGAGTGGAGGGAGGCACAGATACGCAGTATTTT
CASSTGTGGSVAGVEGGTDTQYF
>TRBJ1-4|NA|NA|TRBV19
TGTGCCAGTAGTATAGATCCCGATGAAAAACTGTTTTTT
CASSIDPDEKLFF
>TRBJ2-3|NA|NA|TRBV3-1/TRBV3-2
TGTGCCAGCAGCCAATCGGGAGATACGCAGTATTTT
CASSQSGDTQYF
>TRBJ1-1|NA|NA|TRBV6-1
TGTGCCAGCGATCCCCAACGCGGGGTAAACACTGAAGCTTTCTTT
CASDPQRGVNTEAFF
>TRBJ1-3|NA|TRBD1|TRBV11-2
TGTGCCAGCAGCACCCGACAGGGAACCATATATTTT
CASSTRQGTIYF
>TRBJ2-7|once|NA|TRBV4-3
TGCGCCAGCAGCCAAGGGGCCGGACAGTGGGCCTACGAGCAGTACTTC
CASSQGAGQWAYEQYF
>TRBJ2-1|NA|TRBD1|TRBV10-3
TGTGCCATCAGGCGGACAGGGGCCCTCAATGAGCAGTTCTTC
CAIRRTGALNEQFF
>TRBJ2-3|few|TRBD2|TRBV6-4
TGTGCCAGCAGTGACTCTGCGGCGGGGGACACAGATACGCAGTATTTT
CASSDSAAGDTDTQYF